Listed below are T cell receptor beta chains from one sample, sequenced in a study of cytomegalovirus exposure and HLA in healthy donors. The data were produced by immunoSEQ multiplex PCR, yet TCRdb's version contains in-frame clones alone and is incomplete. The sample records roughly 150,000 clones, approximately 80% being singletons. The sequenced material came from PBMCs. These receptors originate from a woman between 35 and 50 years old in good health and CMV-seronegative. The CDR3 runs from the conserved cysteine through the conserved F or W. Fields, in order: V gene, CDR3 length, D gene, CDR3 protein. D genes are given only for firm matches.

TRBV6-4 13 TRBD1 CASRVQGTYEQYF
TRBV7-2 14 . CASTQSSFIYEQYF
TRBV5-4 14 . CASSDSRSGSTIYF
TRBV9 16 TRBD2 CASSVAPAGLYNEQFF
TRBV5-4 16 TRBD1 CASSLGTGANNYGYTF
TRBV9 17 TRBD2 CASSPPGSGRRAGELFF
TRBV19 12 . CASRESGGGYTF
TRBV30 13 . CAWSGGGGEKLFF
TRBV5-1 14 . CASSLLGANSPLHF
TRBV5-1 12 . CASSWDIEGYTF
TRBV6-5 15 TRBD1 CASSYDIDRVGFQYF
TRBV28 15 TRBD2 CATRSGGTSGHTQYF
TRBV5-1 13 . CASSLDGGTEAFF
TRBV7-2 13 . CASSLRQEYGYTF
TRBV9 16 . CASSVVTGANTGELFF
TRBV25-1 16 TRBD2 CASSPASGGALNEQFF
TRBV4-2 12 . CASSQEKVGQYF
TRBV1 14 . CTSPRDFRWDEQYF
TRBV6-1 17 . CASSESLFGTGVYEQYF
TRBV5-1 14 TRBD1 CASSLGQGYHEQFF
TRBV7-9 14 . CASSPEPQQETQYF
TRBV4-1 16 . CASSHPGSLAKNSQYF
TRBV7-2 15 . CASSLYYRENTEAFF
TRBV7-3 14 . CASSSPLGGDTQYF
TRBV4-2 15 . CASSQLWRKGDTQYF
TRBV7-2 13 . CASSLAVGGGAFF
TRBV18 13 . CASSAQKNTEAFF
TRBV28 15 TRBD1 CASSLQGAWDQPQHF
TRBV29-1 15 . CSVEEWGGQNYGYTF
TRBV19 16 . CASRRFEGGNGNTIYF
TRBV6-1 12 TRBD1 CASSVDRGEQYF
TRBV2 14 TRBD1 CASSDGTGGSPLHF
TRBV6-5 14 TRBD2 CASRPGGRYNEQFF
TRBV11-2 13 . CASSFLSGHEQYF
TRBV5-1 13 . CASSRQADQPQHF
TRBV19 13 TRBD2 CASSGTSGSSQYF
TRBV5-1 16 . CASSLEPPQNTGELFF
TRBV28 17 TRBD2 CASKKGLGPGGTGELFF
TRBV9 12 . CASGSQGGGYTF
TRBV7-3 15 TRBD2 CASSLGTSGYNEQFF
TRBV7-2 14 TRBD1 CASLGQTNTGELFF
TRBV27 17 TRBD2 CASSIFRGASGSGAQYF
TRBV29-1 14 TRBD1 CSASGQVSGNTIYF
TRBV7-2 19 TRBD2 CASSPWTRASGRASYEQYF
TRBV18 15 TRBD2 CASSPLLAGGDTQYF
TRBV11-2 14 TRBD1 CASSRDRGGQPQHF
TRBV5-5 15 . CASSLASGSYNEQFF
TRBV9 15 TRBD1 CASSVEQGVGDTQYF
TRBV2 13 . CASSGQGNTEAFF